The 12 T cell receptor beta chains listed next were all sequenced from one sample in a study of beta chain features in type 1 diabetes. Study-level points and caveats: Across all four CD4+ subsets, people with type 1 diabetes showed modestly shorter TCRB CDR3s.

These receptors are not linked to any known antigen. The isolated RNA, all of it, was reverse transcribed, so expressed TCRB transcripts were what got sequenced. TCRdb keeps only in-frame clones here, not all; method: immunoSEQ multiplex PCR. In the table there are under 400,000 clones, roughly 13% of which are singletons. The specimen sequenced was naive CD4+ T cells from blood. The receptors shown here come from a woman aged 18-35 years with type 1 diabetes.

Here the CDR3 reads CSGITGSNEKLFF. The CDR3 nucleotides read TGCAGCGGGATTACGGGTTCTAATGAAAAACTGTTTTTT. The chain couples TRBV29-1 to TRBJ1-4; D gene uncertain. The CDR3 totals 13 residues. CDR1 and CDR2 (germline): SQVTM, ANQGSEA. V was shortened by 7 bases and J by 3 bases, with 12 bases between the two germline ends.

V usage is TRBV7-2 and J usage is TRBJ2-5; 9 positions match TRBD2. The trim removed 5 bases at V and 7 bases at J, leaving 11 bases unmatched. CDR3 length: 15 amino acids. Germline V gene lookup returns CDR1 SGHTA and CDR2 FQGNSA. The CDR3 is CASSGGIAGAVTQYF. The CDR3 DNA reads TGTGCCAGCAGCGGTGGGATAGCGGGAGCGGTGACCCAGTACTTC.

The V call is TRBV18, the J call TRBJ2-7; 8 nucleotides align to TRBD1. The V gene's germline CDR1 is KGHSH and CDR2 LQKENI. V lost 2 bases to trimming and J lost 1 base; unmatched junction nucleotides: 1. This CDR3 spans 14 amino acids. CDR3 coding DNA: TGTGCCAGCTCACCAAGGACAGGGTCCTACGAGCAGTACTTC. It encodes CASSPRTGSYEQYF.

The chain has TRBV2 and TRBJ2-2, with TRBD1 matching 7 bases. V lost 7 bases, J lost 1 base, and 3 bases stayed unmatched. The CDR3 totals 14 residues. Germline loops: CDR1 SNHLY, CDR2 FYNNEI. CDR3 loop: CASTGQRNTGELFF. Here the CDR3 DNA reads TGTGCCAGCACGGGACAGAGGAACACCGGGGAGCTGTTTTTT.

J is TRBJ2-2 and V is TRBV2, with D maybe TRBD2 (5 bases). There are 13 residues in the CDR3. Germline V gives CDR1 SNHLY, CDR2 FYNNEI. V was shortened by 4 bases and J by 6 bases, with 9 bases between the two germline ends. The CDR3 loop is CASSAGGAGELFF. In nucleotides, the CDR3 is TGTGCCAGCAGTGCCGGAGGCGCCGGGGAGCTGTTTTTT.

The chain combines TRBV9 with TRBJ2-6; TRBD2 matches 9 bases. Unmatched junction bases numbered 13, after V lost 9 bases and J lost 3 bases. The V gene's germline CDR1 is SGDLS and CDR2 YYNGEE. The CDR3 is 17 amino acids. The chain's CDR3 is CATQLAGPLGGANVLTF. The CDR3 DNA reads as TGTGCCACTCAACTAGCGGGCCCTTTGGGTGGGGCCAACGTCCTGACTTTC.

In its sample, this clone was seen a few times. The gene calls are TRBV7-2 and TRBJ2-1; the D is unclear. With 6 bases removed from V and 2 bases from J, the gap between germline ends came to 8 bases. CDR3 length equals 13 residues. Germline V gives CDR1 SGHTA, CDR2 FQGNSA. The CDR3 here is CASSSPTYNEQFF. DNA for the CDR3: TGTGCCAGCAGTAGCCCTACCTACAATGAGCAGTTCTTC.

The genes are TRBV5-1 and TRBJ2-5; 15 nucleotides align to TRBD2. Trimming took 0 bases from V and 2 from J; bases not matched to a gene: 2. The CDR3 runs 17 residues. CDR1 and CDR2 (germline): SGHRS, YFSETQ. CDR3 region: CASSLGGLAGGQETQYF. The CDR3 DNA reads as TGCGCCAGCAGCTTGGGTGGACTAGCGGGAGGGCAAGAGACCCAGTACTTC.

This clone has more than one count but fewer than ten. The J gene is TRBJ2-5, the V gene TRBV7-9; 8 nucleotides line up with TRBD2. The CDR3 contains 13 residues. Germline assignment: CDR1 SEHNR and CDR2 FQNEAQ (reference sequence). Trimming cost V 5 bases and J 5 bases; bases outside gene matches: 4. In DNA, the CDR3 is TGTGCCAGCAGCCCCCGGGGGGGGGAGACCCAGTACTTC. This codes for CASSPRGGETQYF.

As to this clone: This CDR3 is also generated by other DNA sequences in the sample. The V call is TRBV18, the J call TRBJ1-1; D gene unclear. This CDR3 is built from 13 residues. V gave up 6 bases and J gave up 1 base, with 9 bases separating them. CDR1 is KGHSH, CDR2 LQKENI, per germline. The CDR3 coding sequence is TGTGCCAGCTCCCCGAGGGAGAACACTGAAGCTTTCTTT. It encodes CASSPRENTEAFF.

This rearrangement joins TRBV19 to TRBJ2-2, with D possibly matching TRBD2 (6 bases). The CDR3 is made up of 17 amino acids. Germline V gene data show CDR1 as LNHDA and CDR2 as SQIVND (reference sequence). V lost 6 bases to trimming and J lost 6 bases, with 23 bases between them. The CDR3 sequence is CASSYSAAGVSPGELFF. The CDR3, as DNA: TGTGCCAGTAGCTATTCCGCAGCGGGTGTCTCACCCGGGGAGCTGTTTTTT.

The V call is TRBV7-2, the J call TRBJ1-2; perhaps TRBD1 as D (5 bases). In germline, CDR1 is SGHTA, CDR2 FQGNSA. The V end was cut by 1 base, the J end by 8 bases, with 14 bases between. The CDR3 has 14 amino acids. CDR3 bases: TGTGCCAGCAGCTTAGACAGGACCGAGGAGGGCTACACCTTC. Translation gives CASSLDRTEEGYTF. The entire variable domain, with the rest obtained from reference TRBV7-2 and TRBJ1-2, is as follows: GAGVSQSPSNKVTEKGKDVELRCDPISGHTALYWYRQSLGQGLEFLIYFQGNSAPDKSGLPSDRFSAERTGGSVSTLTIQRTQQEDSAVYLCASSLDRTEEGYTFGSGTRLTVV.